This T cell receptor (beta chain) was observed in a study of control samples from healthy donors and cancer patients. Measured with immunoSEQ multiplex PCR; TCRdb has only the in-frame clones, and not every one. The data show some 94,000 clones, about 88% seen once. Trimming took 3 bases from V and 0 from J, leaving 19 bases between them. The CDR3 spans 19 residues. Germline CDR1 is SGHRS and CDR2 is YFSETQ. Sequenced sample: blood. V usage is TRBV5-1 and J usage is TRBJ2-6; D is possibly TRBD1 or TRBD2 (5 bases each). The sequence derives from a woman between 45 and 60 years old in good health. CDR3 in DNA: TGCGCCAGCAGCTCCACGGGGCAGATAGGGCTCTCTGGGGCCAACGTCCTGACTTTC. This sequence encodes CASSSTGQIGLSGANVLTF.